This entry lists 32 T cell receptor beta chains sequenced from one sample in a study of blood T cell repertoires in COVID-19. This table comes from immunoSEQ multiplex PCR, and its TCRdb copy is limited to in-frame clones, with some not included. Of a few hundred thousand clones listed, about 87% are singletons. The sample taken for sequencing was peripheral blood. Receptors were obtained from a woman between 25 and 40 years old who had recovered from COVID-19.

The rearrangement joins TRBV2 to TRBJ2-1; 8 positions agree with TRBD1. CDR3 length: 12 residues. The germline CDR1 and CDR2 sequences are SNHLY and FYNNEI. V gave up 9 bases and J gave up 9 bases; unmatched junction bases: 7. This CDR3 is CARGQGPGEQFF. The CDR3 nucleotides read TGTGCCAGAGGACAGGGACCGGGTGAGCAGTTCTTC.

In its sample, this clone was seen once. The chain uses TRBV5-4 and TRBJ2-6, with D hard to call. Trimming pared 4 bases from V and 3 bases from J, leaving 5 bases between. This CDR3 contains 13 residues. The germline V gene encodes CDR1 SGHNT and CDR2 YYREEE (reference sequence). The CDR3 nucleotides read TGTGCCAGCAGCCGAGATGGGGCCAACGTCCTGACTTTC. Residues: CASSRDGANVLTF.

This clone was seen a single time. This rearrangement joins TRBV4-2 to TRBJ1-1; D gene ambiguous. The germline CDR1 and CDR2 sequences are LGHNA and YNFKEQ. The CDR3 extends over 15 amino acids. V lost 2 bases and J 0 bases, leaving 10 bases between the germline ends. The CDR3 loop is CASSQRAGMNTEAFF. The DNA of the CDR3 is TGTGCCAGCAGCCAACGAGCGGGGATGAACACTGAAGCTTTCTTT.

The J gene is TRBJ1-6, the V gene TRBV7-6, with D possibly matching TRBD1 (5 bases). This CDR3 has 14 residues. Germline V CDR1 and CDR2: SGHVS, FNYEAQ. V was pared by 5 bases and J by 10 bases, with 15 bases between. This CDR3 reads CASSVGGWGSPLHF. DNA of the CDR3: TGTGCCAGCAGCGTCGGGGGGTGGGGATCACCCCTCCACTTT.

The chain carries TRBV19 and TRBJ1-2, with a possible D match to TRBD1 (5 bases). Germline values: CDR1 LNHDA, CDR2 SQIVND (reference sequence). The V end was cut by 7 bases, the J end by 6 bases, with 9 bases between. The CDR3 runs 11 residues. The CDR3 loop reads CASTQGHGYTF. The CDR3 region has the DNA TGTGCCAGTACCCAGGGTCATGGCTACACCTTC.

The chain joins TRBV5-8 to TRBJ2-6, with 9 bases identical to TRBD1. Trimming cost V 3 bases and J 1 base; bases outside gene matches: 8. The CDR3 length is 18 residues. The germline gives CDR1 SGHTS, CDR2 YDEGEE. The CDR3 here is CASSWGQGGWSGANVLTF. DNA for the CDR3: TGTGCCAGCAGCTGGGGACAGGGAGGCTGGTCTGGGGCCAACGTCCTGACTTTC.

The CDR3: CASSMTGGAYEQYF. Here the CDR3 DNA reads TGTGCCAGCAGTATGACAGGGGGCGCGTACGAGCAGTACTTC. The chain has TRBV6-5 and TRBJ2-7; 10 bases line up with TRBD1. Germline loops: CDR1 MNHEY, CDR2 SVGAGI. Trimming took 5 bases from V and 4 from J; bases not matched to a gene: 5. CDR3 length: 14 amino acids.

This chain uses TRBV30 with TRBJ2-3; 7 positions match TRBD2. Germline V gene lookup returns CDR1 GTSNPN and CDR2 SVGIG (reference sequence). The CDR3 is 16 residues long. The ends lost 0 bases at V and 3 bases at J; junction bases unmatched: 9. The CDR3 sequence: CAWSVLGGGRTDTQYF. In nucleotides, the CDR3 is TGTGCCTGGAGTGTACTTGGGGGGGGTCGTACAGATACGCAGTATTTT. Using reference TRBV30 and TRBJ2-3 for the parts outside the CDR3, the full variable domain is SQTIHQWPATLVQPVGSPLSLECTVEGTSNPNLYWYRQAAGRGLQLLFYSVGIGQISSEVPQNLSASRPQDRQFILSSKKLLLSDSGFYLCAWSVLGGGRTDTQYFGPGTRLTVL.

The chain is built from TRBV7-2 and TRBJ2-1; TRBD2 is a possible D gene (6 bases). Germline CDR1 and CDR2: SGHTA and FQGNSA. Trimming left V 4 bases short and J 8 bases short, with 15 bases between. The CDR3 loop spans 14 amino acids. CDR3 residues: CASSWGLPADEQFF. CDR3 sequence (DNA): TGTGCCAGCAGCTGGGGACTCCCCGCAGATGAGCAGTTCTTC.

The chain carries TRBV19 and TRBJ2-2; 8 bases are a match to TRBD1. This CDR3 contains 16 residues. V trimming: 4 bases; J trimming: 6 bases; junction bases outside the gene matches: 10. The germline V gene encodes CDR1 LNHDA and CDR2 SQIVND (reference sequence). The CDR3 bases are TGTGCCAGTAGTAGGATTAGCCAGGGGGCCGCCGGGGAGCTGTTTTTT. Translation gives CASSRISQGAAGELFF.

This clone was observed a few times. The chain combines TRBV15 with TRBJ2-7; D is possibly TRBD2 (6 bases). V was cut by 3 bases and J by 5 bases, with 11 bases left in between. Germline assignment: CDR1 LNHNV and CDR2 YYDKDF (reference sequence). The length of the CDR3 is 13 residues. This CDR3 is CATSSLGGDEQYF. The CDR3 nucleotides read TGTGCCACCAGCAGCCTCGGGGGAGACGAGCAGTACTTC.

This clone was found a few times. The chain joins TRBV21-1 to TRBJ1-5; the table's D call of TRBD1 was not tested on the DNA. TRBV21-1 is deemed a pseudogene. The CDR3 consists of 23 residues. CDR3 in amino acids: CASSKDGEHVAGDGYGHNQPQHF. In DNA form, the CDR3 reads TGTGCCAGCAGCAAAGACGGGGAACACGTGGCAGGGGATGGGTACGGACACAATCAGCCCCAGCATTTT.

This chain's CDR3 is CSAIAMENNNEQFF. DNA of the CDR3: TGCAGCGCTATAGCGATGGAGAATAACAATGAGCAGTTCTTC. The chain employs TRBV29-1 and TRBJ2-1, with a possible D match to TRBD2 (5 bases). The germline V gene has CDR1 SQVTM and CDR2 ANQGSEA. V was cut by 7 bases and J by 5 bases, with 18 bases left in between. This CDR3 has 14 amino acids.

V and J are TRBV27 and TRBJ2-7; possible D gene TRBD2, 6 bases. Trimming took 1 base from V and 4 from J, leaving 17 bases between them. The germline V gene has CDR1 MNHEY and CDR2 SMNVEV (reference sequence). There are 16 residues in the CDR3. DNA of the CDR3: TGTGCCAGCAGTTTATTCGGGAGCCGGAGGCGGTACGAGCAGTACTTC. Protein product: CASSLFGSRRRYEQYF.

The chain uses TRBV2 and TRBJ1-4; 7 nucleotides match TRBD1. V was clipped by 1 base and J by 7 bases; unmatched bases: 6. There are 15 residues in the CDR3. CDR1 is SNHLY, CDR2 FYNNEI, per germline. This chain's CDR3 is CASSEVGTAGEKLFF. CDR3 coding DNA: TGTGCCAGCAGTGAAGTTGGGACAGCTGGTGAAAAACTGTTTTTT. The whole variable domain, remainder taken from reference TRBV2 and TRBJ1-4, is EPEVTQTPSHQVTQMGQEVILRCVPISNHLYFYWYRQILGQKVEFLVSFYNNEISEKSEIFDDQFSVERPDGSNFTLKIRSTKLEDSAMYFCASSEVGTAGEKLFFGSGTQLSVL.

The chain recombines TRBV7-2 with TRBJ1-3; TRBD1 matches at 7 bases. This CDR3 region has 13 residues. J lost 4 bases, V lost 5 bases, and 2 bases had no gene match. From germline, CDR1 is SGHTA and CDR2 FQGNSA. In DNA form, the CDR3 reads TGTGCCAGCAGCCGGGGACAGGGAAACACCATATATTTT. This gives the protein CASSRGQGNTIYF.

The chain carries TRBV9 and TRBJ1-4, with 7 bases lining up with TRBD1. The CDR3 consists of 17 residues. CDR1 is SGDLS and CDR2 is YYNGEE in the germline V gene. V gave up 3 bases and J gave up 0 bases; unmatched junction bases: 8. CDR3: CASSGQDRVTTNEKLFF. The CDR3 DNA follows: TGTGCCAGCAGCGGACAAGACAGGGTAACAACTAATGAAAAACTGTTTTTT.

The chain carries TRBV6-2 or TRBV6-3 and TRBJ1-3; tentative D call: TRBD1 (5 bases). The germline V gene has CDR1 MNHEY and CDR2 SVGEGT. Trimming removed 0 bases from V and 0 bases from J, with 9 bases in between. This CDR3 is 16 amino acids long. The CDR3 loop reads CASSYSSQVSGNTIYF. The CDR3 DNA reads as TGTGCCAGCAGTTACTCGTCACAGGTCTCTGGAAACACCATATATTTT.

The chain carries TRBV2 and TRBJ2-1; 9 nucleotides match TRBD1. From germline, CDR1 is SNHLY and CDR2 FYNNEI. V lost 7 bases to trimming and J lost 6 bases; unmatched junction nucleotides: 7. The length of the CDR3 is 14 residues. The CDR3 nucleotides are TGTGCCAGCACAGCCGGGACAGGGCGCAATGAGCAGTTCTTC. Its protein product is CASTAGTGRNEQFF. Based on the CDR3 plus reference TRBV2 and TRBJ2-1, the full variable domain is EPEVTQTPSHQVTQMGQEVILRCVPISNHLYFYWYRQILGQKVEFLVSFYNNEISEKSEIFDDQFSVERPDGSNFTLKIRSTKLEDSAMYFCASTAGTGRNEQFFGPGTRLTVL.

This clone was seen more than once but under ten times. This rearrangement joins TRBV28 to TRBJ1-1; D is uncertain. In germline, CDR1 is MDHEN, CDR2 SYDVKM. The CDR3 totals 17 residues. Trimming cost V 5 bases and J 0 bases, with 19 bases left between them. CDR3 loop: CASSRPQADYLNTEAFF. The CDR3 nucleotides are TGTGCCAGCAGTCGCCCCCAAGCGGACTACTTGAACACTGAAGCTTTCTTT.

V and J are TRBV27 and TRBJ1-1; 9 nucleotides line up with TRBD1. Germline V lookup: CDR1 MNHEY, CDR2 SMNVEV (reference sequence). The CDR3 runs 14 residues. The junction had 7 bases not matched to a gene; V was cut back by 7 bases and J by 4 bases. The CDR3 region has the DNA TGTGCCAGCACGCAACAGGGGGCGTTCACTGAAGCTTTCTTT. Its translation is CASTQQGAFTEAFF.

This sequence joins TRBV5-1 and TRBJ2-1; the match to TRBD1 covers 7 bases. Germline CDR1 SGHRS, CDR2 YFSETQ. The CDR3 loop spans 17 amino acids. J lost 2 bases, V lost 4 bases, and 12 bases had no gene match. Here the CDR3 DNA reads TGCGCCAGCAGCACTGGGCTAGGGGGCCTTACCTACAATGAGCAGTTCTTC. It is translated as CASSTGLGGLTYNEQFF.

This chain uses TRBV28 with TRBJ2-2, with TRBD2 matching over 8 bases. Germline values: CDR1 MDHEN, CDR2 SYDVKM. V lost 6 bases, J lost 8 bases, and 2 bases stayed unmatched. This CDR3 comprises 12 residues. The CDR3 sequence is CASRAGVGELFF. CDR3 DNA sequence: TGTGCCAGCAGAGCGGGGGTGGGGGAGCTGTTTTTT.

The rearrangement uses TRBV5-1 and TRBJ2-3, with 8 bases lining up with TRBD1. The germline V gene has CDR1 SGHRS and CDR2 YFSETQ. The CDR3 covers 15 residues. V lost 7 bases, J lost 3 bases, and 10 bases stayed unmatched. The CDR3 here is CASSETGETTDTQYF. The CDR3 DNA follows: TGCGCCAGCTCGGAGACAGGGGAGACGACAGATACGCAGTATTTT.

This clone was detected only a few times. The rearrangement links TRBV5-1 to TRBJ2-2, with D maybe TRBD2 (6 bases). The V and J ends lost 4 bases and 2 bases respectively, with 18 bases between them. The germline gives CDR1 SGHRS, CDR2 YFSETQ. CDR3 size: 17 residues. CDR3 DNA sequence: TGCGCCAGCAGCCCCAAGGGACGGGGGTTAAACACCGGGGAGCTGTTTTTT. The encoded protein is CASSPKGRGLNTGELFF. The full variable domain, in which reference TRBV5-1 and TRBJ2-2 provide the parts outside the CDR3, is KAGVTQTPRYLIKTRGQQVTLSCSPISGHRSVSWYQQTPGQGLQFLFEYFSETQRNKGNFPGRFSGRQFSNSRSEMNVSTLELGDSALYLCASSPKGRGLNTGELFFGEGSRLTVL.

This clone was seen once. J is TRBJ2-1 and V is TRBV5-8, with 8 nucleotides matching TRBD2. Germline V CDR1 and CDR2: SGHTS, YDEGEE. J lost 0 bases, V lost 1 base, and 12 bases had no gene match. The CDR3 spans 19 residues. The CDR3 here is CASSLSFGGGLSSYNEQFF. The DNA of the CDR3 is TGTGCCAGCAGCTTGTCCTTTGGCGGGGGGCTCAGCTCCTACAATGAGCAGTTCTTC.

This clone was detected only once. The CDR3 region is CAWRAGTIGGYTF. The CDR3 nucleotides read TGTGCCTGGAGAGCCGGGACAATCGGTGGCTACACCTTC. The rearrangement uses TRBV30 and TRBJ1-2; D perhaps matches TRBD1 (6 bases). This CDR3 is 13 amino acids long. Trimming shortened V by 3 bases and J by 7 bases, and 15 bases separated the two germline ends. Germline CDR1 is GTSNPN and CDR2 is SVGIG (reference sequence).

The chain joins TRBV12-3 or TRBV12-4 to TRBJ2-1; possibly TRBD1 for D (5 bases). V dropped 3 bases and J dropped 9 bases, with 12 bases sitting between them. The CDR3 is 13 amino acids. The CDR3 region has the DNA TGTGCCAGCAGTTTGAACAGGATCGGTGAGCAGTTCTTC. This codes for CASSLNRIGEQFF.

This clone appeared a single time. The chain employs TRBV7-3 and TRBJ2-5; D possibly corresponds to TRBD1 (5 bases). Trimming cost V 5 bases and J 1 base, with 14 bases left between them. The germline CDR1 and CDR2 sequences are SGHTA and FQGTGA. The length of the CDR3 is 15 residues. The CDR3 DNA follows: TGTGCCAGCAGCCCAAGGGGCCGTCCCCAAGAGACCCAGTACTTC. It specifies CASSPRGRPQETQYF.

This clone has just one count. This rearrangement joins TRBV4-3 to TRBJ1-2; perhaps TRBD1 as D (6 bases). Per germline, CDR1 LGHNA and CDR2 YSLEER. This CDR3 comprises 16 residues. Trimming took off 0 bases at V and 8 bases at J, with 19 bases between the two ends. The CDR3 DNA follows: TGCGCCAGCAGCCAAGATTGGGGGCAGACCGGTTACGGCTACACCTTC. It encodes CASSQDWGQTGYGYTF.

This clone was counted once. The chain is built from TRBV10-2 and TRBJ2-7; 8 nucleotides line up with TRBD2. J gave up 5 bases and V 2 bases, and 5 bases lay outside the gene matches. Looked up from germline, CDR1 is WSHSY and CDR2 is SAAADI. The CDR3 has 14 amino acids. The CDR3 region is CASSEISGGHEQYF. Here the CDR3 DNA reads TGCGCCAGCAGTGAGATAAGCGGGGGCCACGAGCAGTACTTC.

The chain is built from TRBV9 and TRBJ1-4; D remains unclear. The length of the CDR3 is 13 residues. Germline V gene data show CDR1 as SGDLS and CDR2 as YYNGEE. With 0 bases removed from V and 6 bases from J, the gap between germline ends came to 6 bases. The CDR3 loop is CASSVAVDEKLFF. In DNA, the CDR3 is TGTGCCAGCAGCGTAGCTGTAGATGAAAAACTGTTTTTT.